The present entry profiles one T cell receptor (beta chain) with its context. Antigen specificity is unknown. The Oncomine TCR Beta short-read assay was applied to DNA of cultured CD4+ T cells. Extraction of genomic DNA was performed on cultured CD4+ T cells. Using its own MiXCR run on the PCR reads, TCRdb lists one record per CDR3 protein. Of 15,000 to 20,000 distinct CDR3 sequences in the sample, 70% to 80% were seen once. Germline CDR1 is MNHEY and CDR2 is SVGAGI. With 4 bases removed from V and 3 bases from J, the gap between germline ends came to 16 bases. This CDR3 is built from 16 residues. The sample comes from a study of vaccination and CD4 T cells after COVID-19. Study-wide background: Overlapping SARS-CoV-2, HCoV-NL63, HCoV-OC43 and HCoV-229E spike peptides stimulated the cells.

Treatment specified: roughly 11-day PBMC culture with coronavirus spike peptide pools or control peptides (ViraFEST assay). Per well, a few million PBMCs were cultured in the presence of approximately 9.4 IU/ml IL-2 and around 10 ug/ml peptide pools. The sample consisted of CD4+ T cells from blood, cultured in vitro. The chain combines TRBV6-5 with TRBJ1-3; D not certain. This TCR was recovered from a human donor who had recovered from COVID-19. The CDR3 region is CASSSFSRRLGNTIYF. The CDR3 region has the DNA TGTGCCAGCAGTTCATTTTCTCGGCGCCTTGGAAACACCATATATTTT.